Sequencing of this T cell receptor beta chain was carried out in a study of blood T cell repertoires in COVID-19. Study information: Samples taken during acute and convalescent COVID-19 were collected in the United States, Italy and Spain.

Original methodology: Nucleated cell counts were estimated from reference gene primer amplification. Method: immunoSEQ multiplex PCR; TCRdb's copy keeps in-frame clones and lacks some. That table gives V, J and clone size, and the DNA gave D and trimming. The sample lists 65,000 to 95,000 clones, roughly 90% seen once, with 7% to 8% in the top ten. This CDR3 has 15 amino acids. The germline V gene encodes CDR1 ENHRY and CDR2 SYGVKD. The germline V and J ends were trimmed by 0 bases and 3 bases, with 11 bases remaining between them. The receptor was isolated from a man aged 65 to 79 with acute or convalescent COVID-19. What was sequenced was peripheral blood. J is TRBJ2-5 and V is TRBV10-3; D uncertain. The CDR3 DNA follows: TGTGCCATCAGTGAGTCTCAGGTTTTGAAAGAGACCCAGTACTTC. It translates to CAISESQVLKETQYF.